This TCR beta chain was sequenced for a study of T cell responses to AZD1222 COVID-19 vaccine. Overall study findings and caveats: Clonal diversity may have been underestimated, and the donors were mostly white British, with more females than males. The CD4 TCRs associated with vaccination extended across spike and predominated at 160-218 and 743-854. Only 5 or 6 people who got AZD1222 tested seropositive at baseline. Repertoires were obtained solely post-peak T cell response.

CDR1 SGHVS and CDR2 FNYEAQ come from the germline V gene. J was trimmed by 0 bases and V by 5 bases; bases with no gene match: 1. The CDR3 is 15 amino acids. Only a few counts were recorded for this clone. Its antigen is not identified. This table comes from immunoSEQ multiplex PCR, and its TCRdb copy is limited to in-frame clones, with some not included. Of some 120,000 clones in the sample, roughly 90% are singletons; the top ten hold 3.5% to 5%. Sequenced here: peripheral blood, sampled on day 0 of AZD1222 vaccination. This TCR was recovered from an adult in good health. J is TRBJ2-7 and V is TRBV7-6; TRBD2 agrees at 13 bases. In nucleotides, the CDR3 is TGTGCCAGCAGCCGGACTAGCGGGAGCTCCTACGAGCAGTACTTC. Amino acids: CASSRTSGSSYEQYF. Full variable domain (rest looked up from reference TRBV7-6 and TRBJ2-7): GAGVSQSPRYKVTKRGQDVALRCDPISGHVSLYWYRQALGQGPEFLTYFNYEAQQDKSGLPNDRFSAERPEGSISTLTIQRTEQRDSAMYRCASSRTSGSSYEQYFGPGTRLTVT.